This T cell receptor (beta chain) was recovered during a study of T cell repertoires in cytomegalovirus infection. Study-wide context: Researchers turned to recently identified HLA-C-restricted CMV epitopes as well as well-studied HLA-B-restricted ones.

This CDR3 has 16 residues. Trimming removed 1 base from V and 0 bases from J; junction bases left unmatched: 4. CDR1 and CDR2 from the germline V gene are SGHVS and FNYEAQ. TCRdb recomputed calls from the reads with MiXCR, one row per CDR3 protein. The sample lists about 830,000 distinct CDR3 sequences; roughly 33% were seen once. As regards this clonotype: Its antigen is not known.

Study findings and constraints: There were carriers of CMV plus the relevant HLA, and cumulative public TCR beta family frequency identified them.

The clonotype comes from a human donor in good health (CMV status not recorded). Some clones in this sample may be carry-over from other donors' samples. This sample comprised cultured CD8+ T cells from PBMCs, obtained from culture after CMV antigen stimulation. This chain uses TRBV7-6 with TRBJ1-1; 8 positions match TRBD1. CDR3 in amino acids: CASSLEGQEVNTEAFF. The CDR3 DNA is TGTGCCAGCAGCTTAGAGGGACAGGAGGTGAACACTGAAGCTTTCTTT.